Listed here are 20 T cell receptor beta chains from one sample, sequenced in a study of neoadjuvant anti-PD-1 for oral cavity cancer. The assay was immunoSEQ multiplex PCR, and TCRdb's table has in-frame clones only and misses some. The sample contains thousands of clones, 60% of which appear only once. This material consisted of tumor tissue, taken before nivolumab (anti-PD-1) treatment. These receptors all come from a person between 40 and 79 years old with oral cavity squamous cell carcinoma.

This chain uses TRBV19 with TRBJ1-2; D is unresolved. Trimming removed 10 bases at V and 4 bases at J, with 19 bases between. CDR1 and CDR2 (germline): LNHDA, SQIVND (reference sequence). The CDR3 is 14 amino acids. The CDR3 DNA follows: TGTGCCACGAGAGCTGAGAATCTTCCCTATGGCTACACCTTC. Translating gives CATRAENLPYGYTF. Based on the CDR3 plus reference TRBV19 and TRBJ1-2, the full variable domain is DGGITQSPKYLFRKEGQNVTLSCEQNLNHDAMYWYRQDPGQGLRLIYYSQIVNDFQKGDIAEGYSVSREKKESFPLTVTSAQKNPTAFYLCATRAENLPYGYTFGSGTRLTVV.

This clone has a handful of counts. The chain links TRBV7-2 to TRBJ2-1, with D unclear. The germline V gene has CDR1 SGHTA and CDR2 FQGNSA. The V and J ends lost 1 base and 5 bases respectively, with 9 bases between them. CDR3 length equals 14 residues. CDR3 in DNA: TGTGCCAGCAGCTTAGGGCCCGCCAACAATGAGCAGTTCTTC. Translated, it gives CASSLGPANNEQFF. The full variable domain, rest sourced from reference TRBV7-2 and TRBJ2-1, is GAGVSQSPSNKVTEKGKDVELRCDPISGHTALYWYRQSLGQGLEFLIYFQGNSAPDKSGLPSDRFSAERTGGSVSTLTIQRTQQEDSAVYLCASSLGPANNEQFFGPGTRLTVL.

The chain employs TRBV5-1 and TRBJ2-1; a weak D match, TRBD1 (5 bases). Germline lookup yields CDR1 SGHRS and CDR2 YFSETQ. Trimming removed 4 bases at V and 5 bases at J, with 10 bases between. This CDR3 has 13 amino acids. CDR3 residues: CASSRDSNNEQFF. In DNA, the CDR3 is TGCGCCAGCAGCCGAGACAGCAACAATGAGCAGTTCTTC.

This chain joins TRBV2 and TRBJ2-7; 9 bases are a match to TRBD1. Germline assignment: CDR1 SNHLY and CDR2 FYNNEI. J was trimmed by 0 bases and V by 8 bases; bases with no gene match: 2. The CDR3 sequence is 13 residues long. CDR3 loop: CASWGQGSYEQYF. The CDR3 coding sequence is TGTGCCAGCTGGGGACAGGGCTCCTACGAGCAGTACTTC.

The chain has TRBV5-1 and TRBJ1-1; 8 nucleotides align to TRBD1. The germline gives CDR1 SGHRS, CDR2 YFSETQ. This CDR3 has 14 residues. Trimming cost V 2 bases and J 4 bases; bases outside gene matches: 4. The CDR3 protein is CASSFGQGLTEAFF. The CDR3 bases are TGCGCCAGCAGCTTCGGACAGGGTCTCACTGAAGCTTTCTTT.

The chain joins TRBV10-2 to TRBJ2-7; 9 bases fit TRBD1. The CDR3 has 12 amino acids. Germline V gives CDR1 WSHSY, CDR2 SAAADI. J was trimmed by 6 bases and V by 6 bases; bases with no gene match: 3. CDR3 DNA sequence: TGCGCCAGCAGCGCGACAGGGGGCGAGCAGTACTTC. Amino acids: CASSATGGEQYF.

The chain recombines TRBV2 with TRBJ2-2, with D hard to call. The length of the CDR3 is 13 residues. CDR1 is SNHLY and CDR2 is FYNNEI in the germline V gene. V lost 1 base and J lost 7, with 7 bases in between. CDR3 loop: CASSEVGNGELFF. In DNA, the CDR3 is TGTGCCAGCAGTGAAGTAGGGAACGGGGAGCTGTTTTTT.

Here the CDR3 reads CASSRGQGGNQPQHF. In DNA form, the CDR3 reads TGTGCCAGCAGTCGGGGACAGGGTGGCAATCAGCCCCAGCATTTT. The rearrangement uses TRBV2 and TRBJ1-5; 9 bases are a match to TRBD1. V lost 5 bases and J lost 2; bases outside the gene matches: 4. This CDR3 spans 15 amino acids. Germline V lookup: CDR1 SNHLY, CDR2 FYNNEI. Full variable domain (rest looked up from reference TRBV2 and TRBJ1-5): EPEVTQTPSHQVTQMGQEVILRCVPISNHLYFYWYRQILGQKVEFLVSFYNNEISEKSEIFDDQFSVERPDGSNFTLKIRSTKLEDSAMYFCASSRGQGGNQPQHFGDGTRLSIL.

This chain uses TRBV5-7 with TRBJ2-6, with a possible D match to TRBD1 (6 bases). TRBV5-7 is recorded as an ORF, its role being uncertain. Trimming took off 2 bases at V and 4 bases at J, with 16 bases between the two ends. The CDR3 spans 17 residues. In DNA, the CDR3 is TGTGCCAGCAGCTTTGCCACAGGGCCCGGAGGGGCCAACGTCCTGACTTTC. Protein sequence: CASSFATGPGGANVLTF.

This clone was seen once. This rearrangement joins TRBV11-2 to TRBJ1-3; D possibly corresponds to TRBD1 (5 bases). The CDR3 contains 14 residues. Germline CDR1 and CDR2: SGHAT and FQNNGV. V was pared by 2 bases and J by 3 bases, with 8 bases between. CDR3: CASSLWGYGNTIYF. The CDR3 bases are TGTGCCAGCAGCTTATGGGGGTATGGAAACACCATATATTTT. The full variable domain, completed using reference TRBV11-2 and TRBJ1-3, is EAGVAQSPRYKIIEKRQSVAFWCNPISGHATLYWYQQILGQGPKLLIQFQNNGVVDDSQLPKDRFSAERLKGVDSTLKIQPAKLEDSAVYLCASSLWGYGNTIYFGEGSWLTVV.

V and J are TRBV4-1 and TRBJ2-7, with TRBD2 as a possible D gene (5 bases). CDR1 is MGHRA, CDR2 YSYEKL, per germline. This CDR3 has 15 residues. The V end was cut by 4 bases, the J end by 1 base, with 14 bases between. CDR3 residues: CASSPNEGSSYEQYF. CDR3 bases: TGCGCCAGCAGCCCCAATGAGGGAAGTTCCTACGAGCAGTACTTC.

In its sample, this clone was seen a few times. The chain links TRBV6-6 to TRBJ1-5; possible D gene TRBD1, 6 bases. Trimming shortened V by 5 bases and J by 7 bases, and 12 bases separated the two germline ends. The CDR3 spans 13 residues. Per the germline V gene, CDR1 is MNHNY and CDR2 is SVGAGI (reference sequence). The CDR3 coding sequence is TGTGCCAGCAGTATACAGGGCTCCCAGCCCCAGCATTTT. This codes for CASSIQGSQPQHF.

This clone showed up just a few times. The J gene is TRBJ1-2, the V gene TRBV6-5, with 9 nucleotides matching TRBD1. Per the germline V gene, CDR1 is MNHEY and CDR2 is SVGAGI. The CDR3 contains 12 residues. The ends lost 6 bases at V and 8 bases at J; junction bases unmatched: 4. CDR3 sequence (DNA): TGTGCCAGCAGCAGGACAGGGGCCGGCTACACCTTC. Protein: CASSRTGAGYTF.

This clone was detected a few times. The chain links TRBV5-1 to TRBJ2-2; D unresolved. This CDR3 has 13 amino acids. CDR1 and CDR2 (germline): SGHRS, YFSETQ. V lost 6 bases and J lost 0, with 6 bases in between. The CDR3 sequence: CASMGTNTGELFF. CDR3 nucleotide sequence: TGCGCCAGCATGGGGACGAACACCGGGGAGCTGTTTTTT.

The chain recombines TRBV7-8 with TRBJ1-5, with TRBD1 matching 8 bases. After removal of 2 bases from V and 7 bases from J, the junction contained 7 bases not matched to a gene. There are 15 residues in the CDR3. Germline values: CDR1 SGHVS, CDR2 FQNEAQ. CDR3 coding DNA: TGTGCCAGCAGCTTACTGGACAGGGTGGAACAGCCCCAGCATTTT. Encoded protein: CASSLLDRVEQPQHF. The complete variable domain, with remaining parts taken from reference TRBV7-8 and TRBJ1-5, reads GAGVSQSPRYKVAKRGQDVALRCDPISGHVSLFWYQQALGQGPEFLTYFQNEAQLDKSGLPSDRFFAERPEGSVSTLKIQRTQQEDSAVYLCASSLLDRVEQPQHFGDGTRLSIL.

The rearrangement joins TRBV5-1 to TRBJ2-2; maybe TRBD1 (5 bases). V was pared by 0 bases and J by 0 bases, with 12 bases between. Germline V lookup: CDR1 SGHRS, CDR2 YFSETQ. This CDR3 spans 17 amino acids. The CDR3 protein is CASSLGAGSANTGELFF. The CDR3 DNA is TGCGCCAGCAGCTTGGGGGCAGGGTCGGCGAACACCGGGGAGCTGTTTTTT.

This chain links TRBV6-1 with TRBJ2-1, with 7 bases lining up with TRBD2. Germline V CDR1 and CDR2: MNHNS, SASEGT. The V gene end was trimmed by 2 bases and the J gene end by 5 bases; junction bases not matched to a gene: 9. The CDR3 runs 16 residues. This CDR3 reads CASSETPGRAHNEQFF. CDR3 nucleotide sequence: TGTGCCAGCAGTGAAACCCCAGGGAGGGCCCACAATGAGCAGTTCTTC.

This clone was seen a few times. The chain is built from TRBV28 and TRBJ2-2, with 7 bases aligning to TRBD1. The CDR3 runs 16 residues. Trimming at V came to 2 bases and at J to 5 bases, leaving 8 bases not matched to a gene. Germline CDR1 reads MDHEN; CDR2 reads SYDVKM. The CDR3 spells CASSLIPGQITGELFF. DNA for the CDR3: TGTGCCAGCAGTTTAATACCGGGACAGATTACCGGGGAGCTGTTTTTT.

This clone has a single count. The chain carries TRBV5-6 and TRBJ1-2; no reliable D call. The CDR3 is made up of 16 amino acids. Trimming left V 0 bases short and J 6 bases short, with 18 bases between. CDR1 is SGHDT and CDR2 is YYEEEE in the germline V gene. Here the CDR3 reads CASSLVEVGVSDGYTF. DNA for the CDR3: TGTGCCAGCAGCTTGGTGGAAGTGGGTGTCTCCGATGGCTACACCTTC.

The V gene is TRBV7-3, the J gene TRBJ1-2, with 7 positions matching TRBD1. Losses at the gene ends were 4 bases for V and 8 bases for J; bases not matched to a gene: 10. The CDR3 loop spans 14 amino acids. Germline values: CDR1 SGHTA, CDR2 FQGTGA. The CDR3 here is CASSSHYRGGGYTF. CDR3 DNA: TGTGCCAGCAGCTCCCATTACAGGGGAGGGGGCTACACCTTC.